Listed here are 16 T cell receptor beta chains from one sample, sequenced in a study of blood T cell repertoires in COVID-19. This table comes from immunoSEQ multiplex PCR, and its TCRdb copy is limited to in-frame clones, with some not included. The sample records more than 150,000 clones, around four fifths being singletons. What was sequenced was PBMCs or T cells enriched from blood (not recorded which). The receptors here all came from a man aged 40-55 years who had recovered from COVID-19.

V usage is TRBV7-6 and J usage is TRBJ2-3; 13 bases line up with TRBD2. The germline gives CDR1 SGHVS, CDR2 FNYEAQ. CDR3 length: 16 residues. V was clipped by 5 bases and J by 4 bases; unmatched bases: 6. The CDR3 region is CASSPGTSGIADTQYF. CDR3 DNA: TGTGCCAGCAGCCCCGGGACTAGCGGGATCGCAGATACGCAGTATTTT.

The gene calls are TRBV24-1 and TRBJ2-1; D remains unclear. CDR1 is KGHDR, CDR2 SFDVKD, per germline. V lost 6 bases to trimming and J lost 3 bases, with 14 bases between them. The CDR3 has 15 residues. CDR3 amino acids: CATSNSLSLYNEQFF. The CDR3 DNA reads TGTGCCACCAGTAACTCTCTCTCGCTCTACAATGAGCAGTTCTTC.

In this sample, this clone turned up once. This chain joins TRBV7-9 and TRBJ2-7; TRBD2 aligns across 8 bases. Germline CDR1 and CDR2: SEHNR and FQNEAQ (reference sequence). With 4 bases clipped from V and 2 bases from J, the junction kept 7 bases outside the gene matches. The CDR3 is 15 amino acids. DNA for the CDR3: TGTGCCAGCAGCTCCACTAGCGGCTACGCCTACGAGCAGTACTTC. It specifies CASSSTSGYAYEQYF.

In this sample, this clone turned up once. The genes are TRBV28 and TRBJ1-1, with D maybe TRBD1 (5 bases). Germline V gene data show CDR1 as MDHEN and CDR2 as SYDVKM. The V end lost 2 bases, the J end lost 5 bases, and 15 bases lay between the germline ends. CDR3 size: 15 residues. The CDR3: CASSLSLGLGTEAFF. The CDR3 DNA sequence: TGTGCCAGCAGTTTAAGTCTGGGACTAGGGACTGAAGCTTTCTTT.

The J gene is TRBJ1-1, the V gene TRBV19; D may be TRBD1 (5 bases). CDR3 length equals 14 residues. Per germline, CDR1 LNHDA and CDR2 SQIVND (reference sequence). Trimming cost V 7 bases and J 10 bases, with 22 bases left between them. CDR3 bases: TGTGCCAGTAAACTTGCGACGCTTTCAACAGGAGCTTTCTTT. It is translated as CASKLATLSTGAFF.

This clone was seen more than once but under ten times. The J gene is TRBJ2-7, the V gene TRBV28; the D gene is possibly TRBD1 (6 bases). Germline V gene lookup returns CDR1 MDHEN and CDR2 SYDVKM. This CDR3 has 13 residues. V was shortened by 7 bases and J by 3 bases, with 13 bases between the two germline ends. CDR3 coding DNA: TGTGCCAGCACTAGAGGGGGTAGCTACGAGCAGTACTTC. As protein: CASTRGGSYEQYF.

This chain connects TRBV27 to TRBJ2-3; the D is unclear. This CDR3 comprises 15 residues. Trimming pared 6 bases from V and 2 bases from J, leaving 15 bases between. In germline, CDR1 is MNHEY, CDR2 SMNVEV (reference sequence). CDR3 sequence: CASSSRLDSTDTQYF. For the CDR3, the DNA is TGTGCCAGCAGCTCACGACTGGATTCCACAGATACGCAGTATTTT.

CDR3 DNA: TGTGCCAGTAGTATAGTAAGGGGGCCAAATGAAAAACTGTTTTTT. Translating it yields CASSIVRGPNEKLFF. The rearrangement links TRBV19 to TRBJ1-4; 7 bases line up with TRBD1. The CDR3 is made up of 15 amino acids. The V segment lost 1 base and the J segment 5 bases; nucleotides outside the gene matches: 4. Germline V gene data show CDR1 as LNHDA and CDR2 as SQIVND (reference sequence).

The chain joins TRBV18 to TRBJ1-6, with 8 bases matching TRBD1. Germline-derived CDR1 and CDR2 are KGHSH and LQKENI. Trimming at V came to 3 bases and at J to 8 bases, leaving 9 bases not matched to a gene. This CDR3 spans 16 amino acids. The CDR3 bases are TGTGCCAGCTCACCTACGACAGGGGATAACTATTCACCCCTCCACTTT. Its protein is CASSPTTGDNYSPLHF.

The rearrangement links TRBV7-6 to TRBJ1-2; 7 bases agree with TRBD1. The V gene's germline CDR1 is SGHVS and CDR2 FNYEAQ. The CDR3 is made up of 16 amino acids. Losses at the gene ends were 5 bases for V and 0 bases for J; bases not matched to a gene: 9. In DNA form, the CDR3 reads TGTGCCAGCAGCCGTACAGGGGTGTCAGCTAACTATGGCTACACCTTC. It yields the protein CASSRTGVSANYGYTF.

This clone came up a few times. The chain combines TRBV5-1 with TRBJ1-1; TRBD1 might be the D (5 bases). The ends were cut back, 4 bases at V and 10 bases at J, with 17 bases in the middle. The V gene's germline CDR1 is SGHRS and CDR2 YFSETQ. The CDR3 extends over 13 amino acids. The CDR3 protein is CASSLDSLGRAFF. The DNA of the CDR3 is TGCGCCAGCAGCCTAGACAGTCTTGGAAGAGCTTTCTTT.

This chain links TRBV2 with TRBJ2-7; no clear D. Germline-derived CDR1 and CDR2 are SNHLY and FYNNEI. V lost 6 bases to trimming and J lost 0 bases, with 15 bases between them. The CDR3 is 15 residues long. CDR3 region: CASSLRLSLSYEQYV. The CDR3 DNA reads as TGTGCCAGCAGCCTCAGACTCTCTCTCTCCTACGAGCAGTACGTC.

CDR3 region: CASSLVGRPPTEAFF. The CDR3 bases are TGTGCCAGCAGCTTAGTGGGCAGGCCCCCCACTGAAGCTTTCTTT. The V gene is TRBV11-2, the J gene TRBJ1-1; D gene ambiguous. This CDR3 has 15 residues. Germline values: CDR1 SGHAT, CDR2 FQNNGV. V lost 1 base and J lost 4, with 13 bases in between.

The chain carries TRBV14 and TRBJ2-7; 9 bases are a match to TRBD1. V shed 4 bases, J shed 7 bases, and the junction held 2 bases outside the gene matches. CDR3 length equals 12 residues. Per germline, CDR1 SGHDN and CDR2 FVKESK. CDR3: CASSLGTGEQYV. CDR3 bases: TGTGCCAGCAGCCTTGGGACAGGGGAGCAGTACGTC.

CDR3 protein: CASTLYRGNTEAFF. CDR3 nucleotides: TGTGCCAGCACTTTATACAGGGGGAACACTGAAGCTTTCTTT. This chain links TRBV6-5 with TRBJ1-1, with 7 bases fitting TRBD1. The V and J ends lost 7 bases and 1 base, in that order; junction bases with no gene match: 6. The CDR3 runs 14 residues. CDR1 and CDR2 (germline): MNHEY, SVGAGI.

This clone was observed a handful of times. The rearrangement uses TRBV19 and TRBJ2-3; 9 bases map to TRBD1. Germline trimming cut 9 bases from V and 4 bases from J; bases unmatched to any gene: 11. The CDR3 has 15 residues. Germline V CDR1 and CDR2: LNHDA, SQIVND (reference sequence). The CDR3 sequence is CASRPGQGIPDTQYF. Here the CDR3 DNA reads TGTGCCAGCCGTCCGGGACAGGGCATCCCAGATACGCAGTATTTT.